One sample yielded the 4 T cell receptor beta chains listed below, sequenced in a study of T cells after yellow fever vaccination. TCRdb used MiXCR to reprocess the 5' RACE reads, holding one entry per CDR3 protein. The sample records roughly 11,000 distinct CDR3 sequences, about 6% being singletons. The sample was PBMCs, either bulk or a sorted T-cell subset (CD4+, CD8+, memory, or dextramer-sorted; not recorded which), taken on the day of the yellow fever booster vaccination. The source is a man aged 25 to 40 who received the YFV17D yellow fever vaccine.

This clonotype is medium-sized by share. The V gene is TRBV5-1, the J gene TRBJ2-2; 9 nucleotides match TRBD2. CDR1 is SGHRS and CDR2 is YFSETQ in the germline V gene. CDR3 length: 16 amino acids. Trimming at V came to 0 bases and at J to 6 bases, leaving 6 bases not matched to a gene. CDR3 sequence reads: CASSLVAGDTAGELFF. The CDR3 nucleotides read TGCGCCAGCAGCTTGGTAGCGGGAGACACGGCCGGGGAGCTGTTTTTT.

This clonotype was seen ten or more times. The chain employs TRBV21-1 and TRBJ2-3; the table's D gene call, TRBD1, was not cross checked with the DNA. TRBV21-1 is labeled a pseudogene. The CDR3 covers 15 residues. The CDR3 is CASSKSGPFGDTQYF. CDR3 DNA sequence: TGTGCCAGCAGCAAATCTGGCCCCTTCGGGGATACGCAGTATTTT.

This clonotype has at least ten counts. V and J are TRBV5-5 and TRBJ1-1, with D possibly matching TRBD1 (5 bases). The CDR3 extends over 15 amino acids. Germline V gene data show CDR1 as SGHKS and CDR2 as YYEKEE (reference sequence). V was shortened by 1 base and J by 1 base, with 11 bases between the two germline ends. This CDR3 is CASSLHGARNTEAFF. The CDR3 nucleotides read TGTGCCAGCAGCTTGCACGGGGCGCGGAACACTGAAGCTTTCTTT.

This clonotype showed up many times. This sequence joins TRBV24-1 and TRBJ1-1, with D hard to call. CDR1 KGHDR and CDR2 SFDVKD come from the germline V gene. Trimming left V 9 bases short and J 1 base short, with 11 bases between. The CDR3 has 13 residues. The CDR3 region has the DNA TGTGCCACCGGAGACTGGGGGAACACTGAAGCTTTCTTT. Its translation is CATGDWGNTEAFF.